This T cell receptor (beta chain) is drawn from a study of cytomegalovirus exposure and HLA in healthy donors. Study findings and constraints: In vitro work confirmed that a few CMV-associated chains recognize CMV antigens.

The PCR had 60 Vbeta and 13 Jbeta primers. The protocol was immunoSEQ multiplex PCR, while the TCRdb copy is restricted to in-frame clones and leaves out a portion. The sample includes approximately 200,000 clones. Worth noting for this clone: Its matching antigen is unknown.

Germline V gene lookup returns CDR1 SGHVS and CDR2 FNYEAQ. The CDR3 consists of 17 residues. The V segment lost 2 bases and the J segment 4 bases; nucleotides outside the gene matches: 8. This sequence originates from a boy younger than 18 in good health and CMV-seronegative. The gene calls are TRBV7-6 and TRBJ2-5; 12 bases align to TRBD2. Sequences were obtained from PBMCs. CDR3 sequence reads: CASSLLKLAGGPETQYF. The CDR3 DNA is TGTGCCAGCAGCTTACTAAAACTAGCGGGGGGCCCAGAGACCCAGTACTTC. Full variable domain (rest looked up from reference TRBV7-6 and TRBJ2-5): GAGVSQSPRYKVTKRGQDVALRCDPISGHVSLYWYRQALGQGPEFLTYFNYEAQQDKSGLPNDRFSAERPEGSISTLTIQRTEQRDSAMYRCASSLLKLAGGPETQYFGPGTRLLVL.